This TCR beta chain stems from a study of blood T cell repertoires in COVID-19. Study overall: Samples of COVID-19 (acute and convalescent) were obtained from the United States, Italy and Spain. PBMCs, B-cell-depleted T cells, or T cells provided the cDNA or gDNA that made up the material.

This clone appeared once. Per the authors' pipeline: The assay estimated nucleated cells by amplifying reference gene primers. Profiling relied on immunoSEQ multiplex PCR, and the TCRdb table lists in-frame clones only, not all of them. That table furnishes V, J and clone size, whereas the DNA furnished D and trimming. The repertoire holds some 98,000 clones, with roughly 79% as singletons. CDR1 and CDR2 from the germline V gene are MNHEY and SVGAGI. The CDR3 is 14 amino acids. V was pared by 6 bases and J by 10 bases, with 12 bases of the junction left unmatched. This TCR came from a man aged 65 to 85 with acute or convalescent COVID-19. The material sequenced was peripheral blood. The chain employs TRBV6-5 and TRBJ1-1; 9 nucleotides agree with TRBD1. The CDR3 DNA sequence: TGTGCCAGCAGGGACTACCGGGACAGGGAAGGAGCTTTCTTT. This gives the protein CASRDYRDREGAFF.